This is a list of T cell receptor beta chains from one sample in a study of T cell responses to AZD1222 COVID-19 vaccine. Repertoires were generated with immunoSEQ multiplex PCR, while TCRdb's copy carries only in-frame clones and drops some. The sample gives about 59,000 clones, 89% of which show up once; roughly 6.1% is in the top ten. The sample consisted of peripheral blood, taken 28 days after the second AZD1222 dose. These receptors came from an adult who received the AZD1222 COVID-19 vaccine. CDR3s include the opening cysteine and the closing phenylalanine or tryptophan. A D gene is named only where the DNA matches it firmly. Size is omitted from some rows. Given values are once, few, many or a class for expanded clones.

d_call j_call v_call clone_size cdr3_nt cdr3_aa
TRBD1 TRBJ1-5 TRBV19 few TGTGCCAGTAGTATAAAGGGACAGGGGGCCTGGCAGCCCCAGCATTTT CASSIKGQGAWQPQHF
- TRBJ1-6 TRBV19 - TGTGCCAGTAGTATCACTCCTGAACCCCTCCACTTT CASSITPEPLHF
- TRBJ2-6 TRBV6-5 - TGTGCCAGCAGATCCCAGGGCGCTGGGGCCAACGTCCTGACTTTC CASRSQGAGANVLTF
- TRBJ2-7 TRBV21-1 - TGTGCCAGCAGCATCTCCCGGACAGGGGGAAGGCGCGAGCAGTACTTC CASSISRTGGRREQYF
- TRBJ1-2 TRBV28 once TGTGCCAGCAGTACCAAGCGACAGGATAGAGGGTATGGCTACACCTTC CASSTKRQDRGYGYTF
- TRBJ1-4 TRBV24-1 - TGTGCCACCAGTGACGGGGGTTTGTCTGCGACTAATGAAAAACTGTTTTTT CATSDGGLSATNEKLFF
- TRBJ2-7 TRBV7-2 once TGTGCCAGCAGCCCGGACCTGAGCTCCTACGAGCAGTACTTC CASSPDLSSYEQYF
TRBD1 TRBJ1-4 TRBV19 - TGTGCCAGTAGGCCGGGACAGTCTGAAAAACTGTTTTTT CASRPGQSEKLFF
- TRBJ2-2 TRBV29-1 - TGCAGCGTTGATGGGAGAAACACCGGGGAGCTGTTTTTT CSVDGRNTGELFF
- TRBJ2-2 TRBV24-1 few TGTGCCACCAGTGAGGATCGTCCTGTGGAGCTGTTTTTT CATSEDRPVELFF
- TRBJ1-5 TRBV6-5 - TGTGCCAGCAGTTACCTGGGGGGGAATCAGCCCCAGCATTTT CASSYLGGNQPQHF
- TRBJ2-4 TRBV27 - TGTGCCAGCATTAACAACAGGGTGGGGGAAAACATTCAGTACTTC CASINNRVGENIQYF
- TRBJ2-1 TRBV10-2 once TGCGCCAGCCTGGCGGCGGGATACAATGAGCAGTTCTTC CASLAAGYNEQFF
- TRBJ2-1 TRBV9 - TGTGCCAGCAGCGGGACTCTACTCTACAATGAGCAGTTCTTC CASSGTLLYNEQFF
- TRBJ2-3 TRBV7-3 - TGTGCCAGCAGCTTAACGGGAGGCGTCCCACAGGATACGCAGTATTTT CASSLTGGVPQDTQYF
- TRBJ2-3 TRBV20-1 - TGCAGTGCCAAGCGAGAAGATACGCAGTATTTT CSAKREDTQYF
- TRBJ2-1 TRBV6-6 - TGTGCCAGCAGTCTCGACAGTCCCCGGTTCTTC CASSLDSPRFF
- TRBJ2-2 TRBV10-1 - TGCGCCAGCAGTGACCCGTCCGGTGCCCCCACGAACACCGGGGAGCTGTTTTTT CASSDPSGAPTNTGELFF
- TRBJ2-7 TRBV19 - TGTGCCAGTAGTAGGACAGTGTTGACCTACGAGCAGTACTTC CASSRTVLTYEQYF
- TRBJ2-1 TRBV6-2/TRBV6-3 - TGTGCCAGCAGCCCCCGAACCGGACTAAACTCCTACAATGAGCAGTTCTTC CASSPRTGLNSYNEQFF
TRBD1 TRBJ2-3 TRBV10-2 once TGCGCCAGCAGAGAGGGGGCAACTAGCACAGATACGCAGTATTTT CASREGATSTDTQYF
TRBD1 TRBJ2-7 TRBV27 - TGTGCCAGCAGTTTATACAGGGGGCTCGAGCAGTACTTC CASSLYRGLEQYF
- TRBJ1-5 TRBV10-3 - TGTGCCATCAACAGGGATAGCAATCAGCCCCAGCATTTT CAINRDSNQPQHF
- TRBJ2-5 TRBV6-5 - TGTGCCAGCGGGAGCCCCGTCCGGGCGTCTGAGACCCAGTACTTC CASGSPVRASETQYF
- TRBJ1-1 TRBV28 - TGTACCTCCACTCAAGGGCGGAACACTGAAGCTTTCTTT CTSTQGRNTEAFF
- TRBJ2-7 TRBV27 - TGTGCCAGCAGTTTACAGGGGATTTCGGTCGAGCAGTACTTC CASSLQGISVEQYF
- TRBJ1-2 TRBV5-1 - TGCGCCAGCAGCCCGGCTGGGGGCGCGGTGGGCGGCTACACCTTC CASSPAGGAVGGYTF
- TRBJ1-1 TRBV19 - TGTGCCAGTAGTATTGGCCTTACGGACACTGAAGCTTTCTTT CASSIGLTDTEAFF
- TRBJ2-2 TRBV9 - TGTGCCAGCAGCCGACTAGTCAGCGGGGAGCTGTTTTTT CASSRLVSGELFF
- TRBJ1-2 TRBV6-5 - TGTGCCAGCAGTCCCGGGACGAGTCGAAATGGCTACACCTTC CASSPGTSRNGYTF
- TRBJ2-1 TRBV5-1 - TGCGCCAGCAGCTTGGCCGTCGGAGAGGTCAATGAGCAGTTCTTC CASSLAVGEVNEQFF
TRBD1 TRBJ2-1 TRBV9 - TGTGCCAGCAGCCCCCGGGACAGGAGGAATGAGCAGTTCTTC CASSPRDRRNEQFF
- TRBJ1-3 TRBV6-5 - TGTGCCACTCAGGACTCCTTCTCTGGAAACACCATATATTTT CATQDSFSGNTIYF
- TRBJ2-7 TRBV19 - TGTGCCAGTAGTATGGGGGAAGCCTACGAGCAGTACTTC CASSMGEAYEQYF
- TRBJ2-3 TRBV30 - TGTGCCTGGAGTGGGGGGGCAATCACAGATACGCAGTATTTT CAWSGGAITDTQYF
TRBD1 TRBJ2-7 TRBV28 few TGTGCCAGCAGTTCATCCCAGGGGGCGCGCCGCGAGCAGTACTTC CASSSSQGARREQYF